The clone carrying this T cell receptor (beta chain) has a handful of counts. Documented time point: blood at routine non-recurrence follow-up after resection. These data belong to a study of spatial heterogeneity in lung cancer. TCRdb used MiXCR to reprocess the 5' RACE reads, holding one entry per CDR3 protein. There are 40,000 to 50,000 distinct CDR3 sequences in the sample; roughly a tenth occur only once, and approximately 17% lies in the top ten. The CDR3 contains 13 residues. Per the germline V gene, CDR1 is DFQATT and CDR2 is SNEGSKA (reference sequence). V gave up 6 bases and J gave up 5 bases; unmatched junction bases: 5.

Specimen: PBMCs, collected at follow-up. The chain carries TRBV20-1 and TRBJ1-2; 11 bases match TRBD1. This receptor was identified in a female donor with early-stage non-small cell lung cancer. Here the CDR3 DNA reads TGCAGTGCCCCCGGGACAGGGGGGTATGGCTACACCTTC. It yields the protein CSAPGTGGYGYTF.